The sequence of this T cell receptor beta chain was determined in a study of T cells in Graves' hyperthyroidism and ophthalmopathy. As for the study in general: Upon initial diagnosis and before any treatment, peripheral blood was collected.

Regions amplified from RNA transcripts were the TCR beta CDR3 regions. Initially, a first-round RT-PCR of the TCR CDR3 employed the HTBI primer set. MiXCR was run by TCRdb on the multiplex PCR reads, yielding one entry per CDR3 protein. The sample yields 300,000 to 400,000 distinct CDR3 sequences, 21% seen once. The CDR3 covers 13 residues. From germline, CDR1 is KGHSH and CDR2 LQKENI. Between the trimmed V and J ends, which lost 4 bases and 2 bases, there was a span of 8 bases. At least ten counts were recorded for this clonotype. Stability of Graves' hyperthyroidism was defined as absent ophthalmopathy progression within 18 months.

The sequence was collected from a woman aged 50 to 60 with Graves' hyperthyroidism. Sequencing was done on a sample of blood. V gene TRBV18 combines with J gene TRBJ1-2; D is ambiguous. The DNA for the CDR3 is TGTGCCAGCTCACACGACGGAAACTATGGCTACACCTTC. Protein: CASSHDGNYGYTF.